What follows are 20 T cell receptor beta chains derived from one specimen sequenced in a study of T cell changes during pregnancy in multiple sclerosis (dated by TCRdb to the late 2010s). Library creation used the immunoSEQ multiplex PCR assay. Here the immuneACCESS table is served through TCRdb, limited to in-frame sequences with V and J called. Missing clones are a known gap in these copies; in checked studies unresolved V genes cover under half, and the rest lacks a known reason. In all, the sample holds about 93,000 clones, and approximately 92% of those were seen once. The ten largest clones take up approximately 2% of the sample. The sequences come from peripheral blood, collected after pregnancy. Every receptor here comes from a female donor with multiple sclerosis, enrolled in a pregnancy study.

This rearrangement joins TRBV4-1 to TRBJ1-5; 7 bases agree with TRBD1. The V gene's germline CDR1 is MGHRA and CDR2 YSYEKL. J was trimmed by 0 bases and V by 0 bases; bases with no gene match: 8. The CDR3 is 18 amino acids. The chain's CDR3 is CASSQEFRGVDSNQPQHF. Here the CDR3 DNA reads TGCGCCAGCAGCCAAGAGTTCAGGGGGGTTGATAGCAATCAGCCCCAGCATTTT.

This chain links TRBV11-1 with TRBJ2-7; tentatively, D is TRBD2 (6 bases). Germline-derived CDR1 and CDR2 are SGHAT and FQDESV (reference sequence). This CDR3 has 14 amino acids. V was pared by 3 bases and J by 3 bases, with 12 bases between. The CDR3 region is CASSLGPSDYEQYF. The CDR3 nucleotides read TGTGCCAGCAGCTTGGGGCCTAGCGACTACGAGCAGTACTTC.

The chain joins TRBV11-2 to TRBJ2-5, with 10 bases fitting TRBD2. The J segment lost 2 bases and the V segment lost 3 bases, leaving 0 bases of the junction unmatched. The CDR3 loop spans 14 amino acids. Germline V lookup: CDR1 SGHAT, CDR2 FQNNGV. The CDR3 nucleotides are TGTGCCAGCAGCTTGACTAGCGGGCAAGAGACCCAGTACTTC. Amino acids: CASSLTSGQETQYF.

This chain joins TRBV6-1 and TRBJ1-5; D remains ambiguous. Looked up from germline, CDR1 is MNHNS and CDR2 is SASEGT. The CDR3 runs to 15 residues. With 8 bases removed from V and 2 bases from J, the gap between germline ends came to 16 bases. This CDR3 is CASRSHRGRNQPQHF. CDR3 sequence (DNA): TGTGCCAGCCGGTCTCATAGAGGGCGCAATCAGCCCCAGCATTTT.

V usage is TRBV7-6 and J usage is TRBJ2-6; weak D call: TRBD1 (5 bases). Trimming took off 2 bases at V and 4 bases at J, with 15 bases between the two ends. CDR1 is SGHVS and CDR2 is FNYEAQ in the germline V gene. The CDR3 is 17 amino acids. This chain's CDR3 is CASSLPTPGSGANVLTF. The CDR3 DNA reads TGTGCCAGCAGCTTACCCACCCCAGGGTCCGGGGCCAACGTCCTGACTTTC.

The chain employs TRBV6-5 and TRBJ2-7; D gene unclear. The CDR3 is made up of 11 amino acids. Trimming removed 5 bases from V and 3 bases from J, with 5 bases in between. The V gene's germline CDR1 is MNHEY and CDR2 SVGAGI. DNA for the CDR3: TGTGCCAGCAGTGCTAACTACGAGCAGTACTTC. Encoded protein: CASSANYEQYF.

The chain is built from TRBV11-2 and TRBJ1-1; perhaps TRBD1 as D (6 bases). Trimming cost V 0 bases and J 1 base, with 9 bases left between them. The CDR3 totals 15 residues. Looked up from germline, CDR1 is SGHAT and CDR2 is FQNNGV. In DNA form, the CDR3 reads TGTGCCAGCAGCTTAGAAGGACAGTCGAACACTGAAGCTTTCTTT. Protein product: CASSLEGQSNTEAFF.

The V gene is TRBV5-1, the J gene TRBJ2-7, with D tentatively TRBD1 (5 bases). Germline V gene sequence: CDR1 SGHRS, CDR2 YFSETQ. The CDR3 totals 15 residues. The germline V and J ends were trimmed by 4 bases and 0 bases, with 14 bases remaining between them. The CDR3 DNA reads TGCGCCAGCAGCAAAGACAGCTTAGACTCCTACGAGCAGTACTTC. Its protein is CASSKDSLDSYEQYF.

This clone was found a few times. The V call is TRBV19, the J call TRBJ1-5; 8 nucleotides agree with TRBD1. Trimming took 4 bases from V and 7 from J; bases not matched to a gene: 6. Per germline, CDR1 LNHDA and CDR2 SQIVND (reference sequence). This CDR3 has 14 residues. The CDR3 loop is CASSKTGAGQPQHF. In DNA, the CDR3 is TGTGCCAGTAGTAAGACAGGGGCAGGGCAGCCCCAGCATTTT. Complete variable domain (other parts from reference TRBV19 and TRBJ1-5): DGGITQSPKYLFRKEGQNVTLSCEQNLNHDAMYWYRQDPGQGLRLIYYSQIVNDFQKGDIAEGYSVSREKKESFPLTVTSAQKNPTAFYLCASSKTGAGQPQHFGDGTRLSIL.

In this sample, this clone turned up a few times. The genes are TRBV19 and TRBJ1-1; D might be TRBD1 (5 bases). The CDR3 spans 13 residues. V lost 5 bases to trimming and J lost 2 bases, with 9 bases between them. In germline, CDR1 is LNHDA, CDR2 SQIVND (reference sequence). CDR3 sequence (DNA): TGTGCCAGTAGTGGGGCAGCCAACACTGAAGCTTTCTTT. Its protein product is CASSGAANTEAFF.

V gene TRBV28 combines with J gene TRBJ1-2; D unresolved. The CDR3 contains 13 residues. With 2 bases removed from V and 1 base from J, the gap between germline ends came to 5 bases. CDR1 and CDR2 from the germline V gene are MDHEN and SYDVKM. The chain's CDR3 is CASSLTVNYGYTF. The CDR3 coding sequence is TGTGCCAGCAGTTTAACAGTTAACTATGGCTACACCTTC.

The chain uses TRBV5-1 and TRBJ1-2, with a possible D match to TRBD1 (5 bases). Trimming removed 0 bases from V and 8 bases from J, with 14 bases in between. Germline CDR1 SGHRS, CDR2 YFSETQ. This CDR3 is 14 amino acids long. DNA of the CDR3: TGCGCCAGCAGCTTGGTTCAGGGAATGGACGGCTACACCTTC. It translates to CASSLVQGMDGYTF.

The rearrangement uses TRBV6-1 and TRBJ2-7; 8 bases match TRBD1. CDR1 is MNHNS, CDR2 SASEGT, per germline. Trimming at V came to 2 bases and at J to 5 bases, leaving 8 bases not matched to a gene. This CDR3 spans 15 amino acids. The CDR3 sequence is CASSEYIQGDHEQYF. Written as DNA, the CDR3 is TGTGCCAGCAGTGAATATATACAGGGGGACCACGAGCAGTACTTC.

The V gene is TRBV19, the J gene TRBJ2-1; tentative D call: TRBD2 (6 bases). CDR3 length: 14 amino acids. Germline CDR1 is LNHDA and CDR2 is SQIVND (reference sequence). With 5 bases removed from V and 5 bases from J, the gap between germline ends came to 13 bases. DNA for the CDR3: TGTGCCAGTAGTCCAAGGACTACCGACAATGAGCAGTTCTTC. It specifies CASSPRTTDNEQFF.

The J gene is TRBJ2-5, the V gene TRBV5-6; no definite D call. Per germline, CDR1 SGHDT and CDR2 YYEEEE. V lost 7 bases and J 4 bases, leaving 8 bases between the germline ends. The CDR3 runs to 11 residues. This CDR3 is CASRFGETQYF. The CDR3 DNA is TGTGCCAGCCGTTTCGGAGAGACCCAGTACTTC. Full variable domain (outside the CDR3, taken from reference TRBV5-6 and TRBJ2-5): DAGVTQSPTHLIKTRGQQVTLRCSPKSGHDTVSWYQQALGQGPQFIFQYYEEEERQRGNFPDRFSGHQFPNYSSELNVNALLLGDSALYLCASRFGETQYFGPGTRLLVL.

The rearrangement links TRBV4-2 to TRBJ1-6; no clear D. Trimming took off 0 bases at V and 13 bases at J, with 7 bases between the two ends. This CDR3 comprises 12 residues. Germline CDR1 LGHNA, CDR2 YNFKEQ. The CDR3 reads CASSQDALPLHF. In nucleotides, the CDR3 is TGTGCCAGCAGCCAAGACGCGCTCCCCCTCCACTTT.

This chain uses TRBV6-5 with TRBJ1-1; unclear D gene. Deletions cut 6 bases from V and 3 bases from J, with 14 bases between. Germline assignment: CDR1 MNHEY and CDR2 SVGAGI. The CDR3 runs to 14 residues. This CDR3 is CASRQLTEHTEAFF. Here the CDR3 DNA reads TGTGCCAGCAGGCAACTTACAGAGCACACTGAAGCTTTCTTT.

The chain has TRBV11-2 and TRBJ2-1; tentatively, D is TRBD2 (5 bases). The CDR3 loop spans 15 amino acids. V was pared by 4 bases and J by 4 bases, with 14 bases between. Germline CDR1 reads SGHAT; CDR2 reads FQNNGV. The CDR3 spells CASSSQDSGYNEQFF. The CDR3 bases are TGTGCCAGCAGCTCCCAGGACTCCGGGTACAATGAGCAGTTCTTC.

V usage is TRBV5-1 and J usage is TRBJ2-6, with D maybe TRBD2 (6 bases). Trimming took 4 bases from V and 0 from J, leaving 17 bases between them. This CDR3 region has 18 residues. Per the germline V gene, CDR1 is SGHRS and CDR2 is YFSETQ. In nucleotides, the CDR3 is TGCGCCAGCAGCGGGGGTCAGGGAGGCAGCTCTGGGGCCAACGTCCTGACTTTC. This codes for CASSGGQGGSSGANVLTF. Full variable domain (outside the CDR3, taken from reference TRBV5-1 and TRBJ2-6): KAGVTQTPRYLIKTRGQQVTLSCSPISGHRSVSWYQQTPGQGLQFLFEYFSETQRNKGNFPGRFSGRQFSNSRSEMNVSTLELGDSALYLCASSGGQGGSSGANVLTFGAGSRLTVL.

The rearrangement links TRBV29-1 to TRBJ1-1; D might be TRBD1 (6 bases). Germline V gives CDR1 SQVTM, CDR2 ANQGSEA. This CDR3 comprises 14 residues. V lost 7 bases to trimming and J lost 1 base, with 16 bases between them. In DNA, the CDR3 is TGCAGCGGGGCGGCGGGGGGGCGGAACACTGAAGCTTTCTTT. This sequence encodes CSGAAGGRNTEAFF.